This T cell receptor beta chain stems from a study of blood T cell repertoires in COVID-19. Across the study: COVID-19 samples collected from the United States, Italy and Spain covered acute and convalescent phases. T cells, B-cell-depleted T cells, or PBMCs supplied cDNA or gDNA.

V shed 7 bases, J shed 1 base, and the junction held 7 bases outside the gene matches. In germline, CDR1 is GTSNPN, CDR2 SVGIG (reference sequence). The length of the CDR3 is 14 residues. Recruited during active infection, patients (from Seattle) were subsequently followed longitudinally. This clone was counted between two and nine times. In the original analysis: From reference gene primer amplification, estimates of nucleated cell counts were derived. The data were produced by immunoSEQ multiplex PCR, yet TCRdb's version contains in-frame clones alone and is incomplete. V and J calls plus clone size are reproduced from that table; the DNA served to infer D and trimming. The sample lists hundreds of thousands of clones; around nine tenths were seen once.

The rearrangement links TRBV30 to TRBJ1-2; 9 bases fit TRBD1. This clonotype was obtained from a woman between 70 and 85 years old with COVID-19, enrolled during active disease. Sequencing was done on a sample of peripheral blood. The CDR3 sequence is CASGWGQGNYGYTF. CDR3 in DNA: TGTGCCTCAGGCTGGGGACAGGGTAACTATGGCTACACCTTC.